This T cell receptor (beta chain) was sequenced for a study of OX40 agonist ivuxolimab in advanced cancers. Some clones are missing from TCRdb's copy, which holds only in-frame ones; the method was immunoSEQ multiplex PCR. The data hold about 15,000 clones, with around nine tenths observed a single time. Notes on the study in general: There was clonal expansion of CD4+ and CD8+ blood T cells by week 6 at 0.1 to 3.0 mg/kg. Compared with others, partial responders at 0.1-3.0 mg/kg displayed clonal expansion among the lowest.

This clone was seen only a few times. What it binds is unknown. The trim removed 7 bases at V and 0 bases at J, leaving 12 bases unmatched. There are 18 residues in the CDR3. CDR1 and CDR2 (germline): SNHLY, FYNNEI. The V gene is TRBV2, the J gene TRBJ2-1; TRBD2 agrees at 10 bases. The sequenced sample was CD4+ or CD8+ T cells sorted from blood, obtained in a trial of the OX40 agonist ivuxolimab. The origin of this receptor is an adult with an advanced solid tumor such as melanoma, head and neck, liver or kidney cancer. The CDR3 bases are TGTGCCAGCATCTTCCAGGGACTAGCGTCGACCTCCTACAATGAGCAGTTCTTC. Amino acid sequence: CASIFQGLASTSYNEQFF.